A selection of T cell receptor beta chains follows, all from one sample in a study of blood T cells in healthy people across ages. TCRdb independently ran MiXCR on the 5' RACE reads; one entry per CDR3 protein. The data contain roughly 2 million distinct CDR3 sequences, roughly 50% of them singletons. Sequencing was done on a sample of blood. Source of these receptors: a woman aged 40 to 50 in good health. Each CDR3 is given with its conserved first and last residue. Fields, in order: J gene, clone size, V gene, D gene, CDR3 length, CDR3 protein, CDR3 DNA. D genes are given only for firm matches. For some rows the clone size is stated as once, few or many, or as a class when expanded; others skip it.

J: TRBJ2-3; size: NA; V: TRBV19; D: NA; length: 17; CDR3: CASSTPLGRTAQGTQYF; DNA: TGTGCCAGTAGTACACCGTTGGGACGCACGGCCCAAGGAACGCAGTATTTT
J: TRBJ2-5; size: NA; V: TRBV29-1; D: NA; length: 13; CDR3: CSVEGRPGGTQYF; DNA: TGCAGCGTTGAAGGTCGACCTGGCGGGACCCAGTACTTC
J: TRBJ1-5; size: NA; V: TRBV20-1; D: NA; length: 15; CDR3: CSARQGPRVNQPQHF; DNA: TGCAGTGCTCGTCAGGGGCCTCGGGTCAATCAGCCCCAGCATTTT
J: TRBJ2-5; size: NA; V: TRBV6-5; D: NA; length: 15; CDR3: CASSSLGQTQETQYF; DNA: TGTGCCAGCAGTTCCCTCGGACAGACTCAAGAGACCCAGTACTTC
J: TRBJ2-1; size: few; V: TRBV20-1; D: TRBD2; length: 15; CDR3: CSARDGEGSYNEQFF; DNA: TGCAGTGCTAGAGACGGGGAGGGGTCCTACAATGAGCAGTTCTTC
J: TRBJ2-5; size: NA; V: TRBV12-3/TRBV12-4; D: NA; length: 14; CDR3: CASSSGGQQETQYF; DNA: TGTGCCAGCAGTAGTGGAGGACAGCAAGAGACCCAGTACTTC
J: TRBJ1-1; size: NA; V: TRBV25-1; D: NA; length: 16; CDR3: CASSVLGEGGNTEAFF; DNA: TGTGCCAGCAGTGTCTTGGGAGAGGGGGGGAACACTGAAGCTTTCTTT
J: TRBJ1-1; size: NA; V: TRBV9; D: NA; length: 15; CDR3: CASSVGVGEYTEAFF; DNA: TGTGCCAGCAGCGTAGGAGTGGGAGAATACACTGAAGCTTTCTTT
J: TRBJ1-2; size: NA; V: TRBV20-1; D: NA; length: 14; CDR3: CSARVAAGGYGYTF; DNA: TGCAGTGCTAGAGTCGCAGCCGGGGGCTATGGCTACACCTTC
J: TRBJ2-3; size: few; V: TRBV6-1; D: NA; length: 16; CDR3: CASSVPGGLRTDTQYF; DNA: TGTGCCAGCAGCGTGCCCGGGGGTCTCCGCACAGATACGCAGTATTTT
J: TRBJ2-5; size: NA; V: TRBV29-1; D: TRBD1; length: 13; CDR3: CSGNRGPGETQYF; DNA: TGCAGCGGCAACAGGGGGCCCGGGGAGACCCAGTACTTC
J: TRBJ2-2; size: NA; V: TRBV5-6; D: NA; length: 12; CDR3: CASSLSNGELFF; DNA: TGTGCCAGCAGCTTGAGTAACGGGGAGCTGTTTTTT
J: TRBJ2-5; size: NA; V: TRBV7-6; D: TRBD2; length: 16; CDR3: CASSPRGSGGGETQYF; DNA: TGTGCCAGCAGCCCCCGGGGTAGCGGGGGTGGAGAGACCCAGTACTTC
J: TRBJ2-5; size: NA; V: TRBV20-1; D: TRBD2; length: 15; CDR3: CSASRLAGDQETQYF; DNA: TGCAGTGCCTCCAGACTAGCGGGGGACCAAGAGACCCAGTACTTC
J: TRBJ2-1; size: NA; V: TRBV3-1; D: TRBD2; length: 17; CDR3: CASSQDEREARYNEQFF; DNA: TGTGCCAGCAGCCAAGATGAGCGGGAGGCCCGCTACAATGAGCAGTTCTTC
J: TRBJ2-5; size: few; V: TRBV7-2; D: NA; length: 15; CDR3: CASSLLGQRGETQYF; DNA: TGTGCCAGCAGCTTACTCGGCCAGAGAGGAGAGACCCAGTACTTC
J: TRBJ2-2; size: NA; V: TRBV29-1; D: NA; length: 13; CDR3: CSAFPGSAGELFF; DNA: TGCAGCGCCTTTCCGGGCAGTGCCGGGGAGCTGTTTTTT
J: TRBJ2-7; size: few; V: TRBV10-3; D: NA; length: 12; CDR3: CAISNLEYEQYF; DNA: TGTGCCATCAGTAATCTTGAATACGAGCAGTACTTC
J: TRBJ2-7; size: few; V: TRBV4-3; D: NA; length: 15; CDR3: CASSQDGGSTYEQYF; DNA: TGCGCCAGCAGCCAAGATGGGGGGAGCACCTACGAGCAGTACTTC
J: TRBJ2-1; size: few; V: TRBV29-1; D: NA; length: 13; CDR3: CSVLQASYNEQFF; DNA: TGCAGCGTGTTACAGGCTTCTTACAATGAGCAGTTCTTC
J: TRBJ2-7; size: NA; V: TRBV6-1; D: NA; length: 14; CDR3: CASSEKGSSYEQYF; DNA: TGTGCCAGCAGTGAAAAGGGCAGCTCCTACGAGCAGTACTTC
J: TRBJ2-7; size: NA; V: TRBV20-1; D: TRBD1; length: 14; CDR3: CSANRDRGPYEQYF; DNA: TGCAGTGCTAACCGCGACAGGGGCCCCTACGAGCAGTACTTC
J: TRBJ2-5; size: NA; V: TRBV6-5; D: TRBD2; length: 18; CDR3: CAGSYHFGLAGHQETQYF; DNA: TGTGCCGGCAGTTACCACTTCGGACTAGCGGGCCACCAAGAGACCCAGTACTTC
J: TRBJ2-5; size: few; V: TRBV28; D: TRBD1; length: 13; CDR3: CASRQQGAETQYF; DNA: TGTGCCAGCCGCCAACAGGGGGCAGAGACCCAGTACTTC
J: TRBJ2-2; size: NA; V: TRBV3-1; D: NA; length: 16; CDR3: CASSQLDSANTGELFF; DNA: TGTGCCAGCAGCCAACTTGACAGCGCGAACACCGGGGAGCTGTTTTTT
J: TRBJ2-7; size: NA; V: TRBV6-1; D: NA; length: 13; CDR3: CASRATESYEQYF; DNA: TGTGCCAGCAGAGCAACAGAGTCCTACGAGCAGTACTTC
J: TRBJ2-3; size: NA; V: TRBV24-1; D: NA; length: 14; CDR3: CATSGSGFRDTQYF; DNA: TGTGCCACCAGTGGATCAGGGTTTAGAGATACGCAGTATTTT
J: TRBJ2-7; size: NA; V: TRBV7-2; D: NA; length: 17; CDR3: CASSLAQQGSGNNEQYF; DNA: TGTGCCAGCAGCTTAGCCCAACAGGGAAGTGGGAACAATGAGCAGTACTTC
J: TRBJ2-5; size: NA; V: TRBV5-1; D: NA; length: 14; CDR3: CASSTGSGAETQYF; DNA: TGCGCCAGCAGCACCGGGTCCGGGGCAGAGACCCAGTACTTC
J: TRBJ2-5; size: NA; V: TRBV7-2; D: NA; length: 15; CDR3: CASSYDSGYQETQYF; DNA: TGTGCCAGCAGCTATGACAGCGGCTACCAAGAGACCCAGTACTTC
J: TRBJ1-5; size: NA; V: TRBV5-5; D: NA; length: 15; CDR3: CASSLAAGANQPQHF; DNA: TGTGCCAGCAGCTTGGCTGCAGGTGCTAATCAGCCCCAGCATTTT
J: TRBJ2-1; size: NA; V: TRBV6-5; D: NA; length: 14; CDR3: CASRGPGTYNEQFF; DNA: TGTGCCAGCAGGGGTCCCGGGACCTACAATGAGCAGTTCTTC
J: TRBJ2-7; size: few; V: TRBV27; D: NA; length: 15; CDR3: CASSHSHPLRYEQYF; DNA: TGTGCCAGCAGTCACAGCCACCCTCTACGTTACGAGCAGTACTTC
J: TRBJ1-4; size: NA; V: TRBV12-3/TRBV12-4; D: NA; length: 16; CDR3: CASSLRGEPTNEKLFF; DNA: TGTGCCAGCAGTTTAAGGGGAGAGCCAACTAATGAAAAACTGTTTTTT
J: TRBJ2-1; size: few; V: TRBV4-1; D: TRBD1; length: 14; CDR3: CASSQDGTGDGQFF; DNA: TGCGCCAGCAGCCAAGACGGGACAGGGGATGGGCAGTTCTTC
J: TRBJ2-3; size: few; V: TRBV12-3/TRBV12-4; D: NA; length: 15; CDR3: CASSLPGTSTDTQYF; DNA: TGTGCCAGCAGTTTACCCGGAACTAGCACAGATACGCAGTATTTT
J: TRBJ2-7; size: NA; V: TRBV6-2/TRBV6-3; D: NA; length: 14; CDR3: CASSYSRRLAEQYF; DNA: TGTGCCAGCAGTTACTCGAGGCGTCTGGCAGAGCAGTACTTC
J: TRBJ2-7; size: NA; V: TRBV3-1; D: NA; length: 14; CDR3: CASSRSDKSYEQYF; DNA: TGTGCCAGCAGCCGGTCGGACAAGTCCTACGAGCAGTACTTC
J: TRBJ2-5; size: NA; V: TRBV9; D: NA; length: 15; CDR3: CASSVGQVNGETQYF; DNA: TGTGCCAGCAGCGTAGGACAGGTAAATGGAGAGACCCAGTACTTC
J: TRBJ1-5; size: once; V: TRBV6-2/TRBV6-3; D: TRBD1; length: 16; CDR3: CASSYLRGVDNQPQHF; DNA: TGTGCCAGCAGTTACCTCAGGGGGGTTGACAATCAGCCCCAGCATTTT
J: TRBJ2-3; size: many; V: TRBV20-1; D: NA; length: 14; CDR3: CSAPGGLSTDTQYF; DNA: TGCAGTGCCCCTGGGGGGCTATCAACAGATACGCAGTATTTT
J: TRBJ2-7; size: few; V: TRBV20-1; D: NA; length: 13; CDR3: CSVSQAPTYEQYF; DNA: TGCAGTGTTAGTCAGGCCCCCACCTACGAGCAGTACTTC
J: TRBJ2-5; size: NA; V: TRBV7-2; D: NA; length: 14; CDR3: CASSFRGVEETQYF; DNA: TGTGCCAGCAGCTTTAGGGGGGTAGAAGAGACCCAGTACTTC
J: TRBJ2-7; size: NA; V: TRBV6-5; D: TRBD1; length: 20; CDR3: CASSYREPWSGQHFSYEQYF; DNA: TGTGCCAGCAGTTACAGGGAACCCTGGTCGGGACAGCATTTCTCCTACGAGCAGTACTTC
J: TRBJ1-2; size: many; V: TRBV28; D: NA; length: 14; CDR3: CASSGTGANYGYTF; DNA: TGTGCCAGCAGTGGTACAGGAGCTAACTATGGCTACACCTTC
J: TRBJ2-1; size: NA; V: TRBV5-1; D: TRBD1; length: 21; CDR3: CASSFEVHVDRRDRVHNEQFF; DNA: TGCGCCAGCAGCTTCGAAGTACATGTGGACCGCCGGGACAGGGTACACAATGAGCAGTTCTTC
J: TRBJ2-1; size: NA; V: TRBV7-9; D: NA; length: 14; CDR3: CASSWDTYHWRQFF; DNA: TGTGCCAGCAGCTGGGACACCTACCATTGGCGGCAGTTCTTC
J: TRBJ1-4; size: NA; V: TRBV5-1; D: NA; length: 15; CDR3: CASSLQGSWGEKLFF; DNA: TGCGCCAGCAGCTTACAGGGATCGTGGGGTGAAAAACTGTTTTTT
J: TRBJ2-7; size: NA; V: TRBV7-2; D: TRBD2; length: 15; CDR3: CASSLISGGVYEQYF; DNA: TGTGCCAGCAGCTTAATTAGCGGGGGGGTTTACGAGCAGTACTTC
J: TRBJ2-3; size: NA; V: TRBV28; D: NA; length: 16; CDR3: CVSHPLGRALTDTQYF; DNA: TGTGTCAGCCACCCCTTGGGGCGGGCACTCACAGATACGCAGTATTTT
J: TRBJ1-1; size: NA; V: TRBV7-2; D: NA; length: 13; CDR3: CASSFPSGTEAFF; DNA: TGTGCCAGCAGCTTCCCCAGCGGGACTGAAGCTTTCTTT
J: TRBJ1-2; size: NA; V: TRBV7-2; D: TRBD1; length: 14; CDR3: CASSSDRGQSGYTF; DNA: TGTGCCAGCAGCTCAGACAGGGGGCAAAGTGGCTACACCTTC
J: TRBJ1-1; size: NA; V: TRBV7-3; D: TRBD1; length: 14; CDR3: CASSLKTGVTEAFF; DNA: TGTGCCAGCAGCTTAAAGACAGGGGTCACTGAAGCTTTCTTT
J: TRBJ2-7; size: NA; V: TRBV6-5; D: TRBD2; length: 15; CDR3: CASSSPAGDHYEQYF; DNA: TGTGCCAGCAGTTCCCCCGCGGGGGACCACTACGAGCAGTACTTC
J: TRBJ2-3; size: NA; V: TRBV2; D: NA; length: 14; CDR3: CASRSLRGLDTQYF; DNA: TGTGCCAGCAGGTCATTGCGGGGGCTGGATACGCAGTATTTT
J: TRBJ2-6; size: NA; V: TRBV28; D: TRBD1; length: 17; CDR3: CASSRQGAGSGANVLTF; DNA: TGTGCCAGCTCAAGACAGGGGGCAGGCTCTGGGGCCAACGTCCTGACTTTC
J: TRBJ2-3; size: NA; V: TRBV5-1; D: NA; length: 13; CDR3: CASSSSLEDTQYF; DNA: TGCGCCAGCAGCTCCTCACTAGAAGATACGCAGTATTTT
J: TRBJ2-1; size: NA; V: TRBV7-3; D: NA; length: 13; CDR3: CASSLDGFSEQFF; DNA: TGTGCCAGCAGCTTAGACGGTTTTTCCGAGCAGTTCTTC
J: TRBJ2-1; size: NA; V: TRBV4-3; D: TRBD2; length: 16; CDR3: CASSRDRSGGYNEQFF; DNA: TGCGCCAGCAGCCGAGATAGGAGCGGGGGGTACAATGAGCAGTTCTTC